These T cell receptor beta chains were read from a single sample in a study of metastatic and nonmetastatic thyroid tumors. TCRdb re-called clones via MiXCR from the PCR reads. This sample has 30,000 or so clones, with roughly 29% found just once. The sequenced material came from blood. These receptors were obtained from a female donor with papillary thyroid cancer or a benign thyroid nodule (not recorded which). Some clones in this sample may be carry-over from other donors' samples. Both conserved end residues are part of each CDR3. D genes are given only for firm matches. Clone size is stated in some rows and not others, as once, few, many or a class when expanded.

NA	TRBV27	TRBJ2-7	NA	TGTGCCAGTACCAGGGAGCTCTACGATCAGTACTTC	CASTRELYDQYF
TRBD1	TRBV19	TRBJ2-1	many	TGTGCCAGTAGTGCCGACAGGGGCCATGAGCAGTTCTTC	CASSADRGHEQFF
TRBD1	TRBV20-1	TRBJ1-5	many	TGCAGTGCTAGATCGACAGGGGAGAGTCAGCCCCAGCATTTT	CSARSTGESQPQHF
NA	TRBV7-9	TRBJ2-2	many	TGTGCCAGCAGCCCCAGGTCCGGGGGCGGGGAGCTGTTTTTT	CASSPRSGGGELFF
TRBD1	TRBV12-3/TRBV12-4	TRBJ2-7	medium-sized	TGTGCCAGCAGTGAGACAGGGGTATCTCCTTCCTACGAGCAGTACTTC	CASSETGVSPSYEQYF
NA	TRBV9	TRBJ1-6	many	TGTGCCAGCAGCGTAGCGAGGCAGGGAGGCTCACCCCTCCACTTT	CASSVARQGGSPLHF
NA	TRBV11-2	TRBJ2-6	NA	TGTGCCAGCAGCGCCGCTGACCCGGCCGTCCTGACTTTC	CASSAADPAVLTF
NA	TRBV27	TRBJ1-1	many	TGTGCCAGCAGTTTTGGTAGGGCCACTGAAGCTTTCTTT	CASSFGRATEAFF
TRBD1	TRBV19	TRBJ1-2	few	TGTGCCAGTAGTGATGGGACAGTAAATTATGGCTACACCTTC	CASSDGTVNYGYTF
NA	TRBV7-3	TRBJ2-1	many	TGTGCCAGCAGCCCGCAGTACCACTCCTACAATGAGCAGTTCTTC	CASSPQYHSYNEQFF
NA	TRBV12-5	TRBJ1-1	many	TGTGCTACTGGGGCTTACTACACTGAAGCTTTCTTT	CATGAYYTEAFF
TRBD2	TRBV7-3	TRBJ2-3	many	TGTGCCAGCAGCGTAGCGGGAGGGCCGACAGATACGCAGTATTTT	CASSVAGGPTDTQYF
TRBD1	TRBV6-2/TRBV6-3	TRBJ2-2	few	TGTGCCAGCAGTCTAAAATCTACCGGGACAGCGAACACCGGGGAGCTGTTTTTT	CASSLKSTGTANTGELFF
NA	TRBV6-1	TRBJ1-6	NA	TGTGCCAGCAGGTGGGACAATAATTCACCCCTCCACTTT	CASRWDNNSPLHF
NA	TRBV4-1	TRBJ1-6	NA	TGCGCCAGCAGCCCCCGGGACTCCCCTTCACCCCTCCACTTT	CASSPRDSPSPLHF
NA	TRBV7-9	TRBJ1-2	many	TGTGCCAGCAGCCGAACGTACGGCTACACCTTC	CASSRTYGYTF
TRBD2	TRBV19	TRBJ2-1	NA	TGTGCCAGTAGCCGTTGGGCGGGAGTTTCCAATGAGCAGTTCTTC	CASSRWAGVSNEQFF
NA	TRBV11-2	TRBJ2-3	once	TGTGCCAGCAGATCCCCGGGAATAGCTCCCCCGAAGTATTTT	CASRSPGIAPPKYF
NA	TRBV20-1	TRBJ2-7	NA	TGCAGTGCTGTTATAGCGGAAAGCTCCTACGAGCAGTACTTC	CSAVIAESSYEQYF
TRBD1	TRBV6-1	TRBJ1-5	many	TGTGCCAGCAGTCCCGGACAGGGGGCGGATCAGCCCCAGCATTTT	CASSPGQGADQPQHF
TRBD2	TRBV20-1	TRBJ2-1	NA	TGCCGTGCCTTGAAACTAGCGGGAGCTCATGATCAGTTCTTC	CRALKLAGAHDQFF
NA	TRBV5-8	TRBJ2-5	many	TGTGCCAGCAGCTTACTTGACAGTCAAGAGACCCAGTACTTC	CASSLLDSQETQYF
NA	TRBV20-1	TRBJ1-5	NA	TGCAGTGCTAGCGAAGACGGTAATCAGCCCCAGCATTTT	CSASEDGNQPQHF
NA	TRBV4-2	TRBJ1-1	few	TGTGCCAGCAGCCAACTAAAAACAAACACTGAAGCTTTCTTT	CASSQLKTNTEAFF
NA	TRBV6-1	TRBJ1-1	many	TGTGCCAGCACCCCAACGCGGACTGAAGCTTTCTTT	CASTPTRTEAFF
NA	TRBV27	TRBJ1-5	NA	TGTGCCAGCAGAACCCTACAGGACTCCCAGCCCCAGCATTTT	CASRTLQDSQPQHF
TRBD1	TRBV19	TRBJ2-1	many	TGTGCCAGTAGTATACCGGGACAGGGTAGGGATGAGCAGTTCTTC	CASSIPGQGRDEQFF
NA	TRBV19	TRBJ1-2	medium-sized	TGTGCCAGTGGATCGTGGACAGTTGGCTATGGCTACACCTTC	CASGSWTVGYGYTF
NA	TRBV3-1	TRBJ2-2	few	TGTGCCAGCAGCCAAGGCTCTTATAACACCGGGGAGCTGTTTTTT	CASSQGSYNTGELFF
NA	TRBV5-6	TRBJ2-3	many	TGTGCCAGCAGCACTGGGACGGTCTCGTATTTT	CASSTGTVSYF
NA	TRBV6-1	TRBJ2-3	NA	TGTGCCAGCAGTCCCACCGGTAGCACAGATACGCAGTATTTT	CASSPTGSTDTQYF
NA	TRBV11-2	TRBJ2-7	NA	TGTGCCAGCAGCTCCCAGGGTACCCTAGACGAGCAGTACTTC	CASSSQGTLDEQYF
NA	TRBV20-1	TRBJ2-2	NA	TGCAGTGCTAGGAGCGGTGGTAACACCGGGGAGCTGTTTTTT	CSARSGGNTGELFF
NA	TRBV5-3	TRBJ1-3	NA	TGTGCCAGTAGGCGCGGGGACACCTCTGGAAACACCATATATTTT	CASRRGDTSGNTIYF
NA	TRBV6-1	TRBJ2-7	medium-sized	TGTGCCAGCAGTGAGTTTGGCACCCCCACCTACGAGCAGTACTTC	CASSEFGTPTYEQYF
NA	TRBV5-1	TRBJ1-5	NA	TGCGCGAGCATCTTAAGGGATCCCCAGCATTTT	CASILRDPQHF
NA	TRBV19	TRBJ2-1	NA	TGTGCCCGTCCCCCCTACAATGAGCAGTTCTTC	CARPPYNEQFF
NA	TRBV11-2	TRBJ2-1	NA	TGTGCCAGCAGGTGGGGGCCCTACAATGAGCAGTTCTTC	CASRWGPYNEQFF
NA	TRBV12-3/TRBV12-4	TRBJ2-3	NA	TGTGCCAGCAGTTTAGGCGGGCCATCCCGTGGCGATACGCAGTATTTT	CASSLGGPSRGDTQYF
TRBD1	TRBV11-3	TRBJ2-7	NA	TGTGCCAGCAGCCGCGGACAGGCCTCTAACGAGCAGTACTTC	CASSRGQASNEQYF
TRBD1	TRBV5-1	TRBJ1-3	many	TGCGCCAGCAGCTTAGACAGGGGTGGAAACACCATATATTTT	CASSLDRGGNTIYF
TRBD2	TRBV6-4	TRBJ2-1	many	TGTGCCAGCAGTCAACAAAGCGGGGGTTCCTACAATGAGCAGTTCTTC	CASSQQSGGSYNEQFF
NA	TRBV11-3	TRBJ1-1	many	TGTGCCAGCAGCTTAGATGGGAGTACTGAAGCTTTCTTT	CASSLDGSTEAFF
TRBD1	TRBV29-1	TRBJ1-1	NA	TGCAGCGTGCACAGGGGGCAGGGCACTGAAGCTTTCTTT	CSVHRGQGTEAFF
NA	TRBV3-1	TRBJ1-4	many	TGTGCCAGCAGCTTCCGACACACCCCAATAGAAAAACTGTTTTTT	CASSFRHTPIEKLFF
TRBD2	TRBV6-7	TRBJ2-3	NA	TGTGCCACCAGTTACAGACCGGGACTAGGTACCGTGGGAGATACGCAGTATTTT	CATSYRPGLGTVGDTQYF
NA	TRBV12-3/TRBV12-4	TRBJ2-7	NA	TGTGCCAGTGGGCGACAGGCGGGAATTTACGAGCAGTACTTC	CASGRQAGIYEQYF